This T cell receptor beta chain comes out of a study of vaccination effects on CD4 cells after COVID-19. For the study at large: Vaccine administered to participants consisted of two doses of either BNT162b2 or mRNA-1273.

The V segment lost 3 bases and the J segment 3 bases; nucleotides outside the gene matches: 7. CDR3 size: 17 residues. CDR1 and CDR2 from the germline V gene are LGHNA and YNFKEQ. Study-wide findings and caveats: The study enrolled few convalescent patients and sampled no early post-infection timepoints.

Investigators separated out CD4+ T cells once about 10 days of culture had passed. Recipients of the vaccine had no prior SARS-CoV-2 infection and negative nucleocapsid antibodies. Both day 3 and day 7 saw half the medium replaced with IL-2 medium. The protocol was immunoSEQ multiplex PCR, while the TCRdb copy is restricted to in-frame clones and leaves out a portion. Here the sample spans 45,000 to 60,000 clones, roughly 80% being singletons. Concerning this clone itself: Its antigen is not identified.

The TCR was taken from a human donor who received a COVID-19 vaccine. The sample in question was CD4+ T cells from PBMCs cultured without peptide, obtained before COVID-19 vaccination. This chain connects TRBV4-2 to TRBJ2-2; 10 bases are shared with TRBD2. The CDR3 DNA is TGTGCCAGCAGCCAGAAAGCGGGGGGGGCAGACACCGGGGAGCTGTTTTTT. This codes for CASSQKAGGADTGELFF.